Listed here are 27 T cell receptor beta chains from one sample, sequenced in a study of T cells in women clearing cervical HPV infection. Sequenced by immunoSEQ multiplex PCR; TCRdb stores in-frame clones only, minus some. The listing contains under 40,000 clones. Sequenced: blood buffy coat. These receptors all come from a woman between 18 and 69 years old with a cervical HPV16 infection that either progressed to CIN3+ or cleared (not recorded which).

Note on this clone: The read falls 3 residues short of the CDR3 end, and the missing part is taken from the germline J gene. The chain has TRBV6-2 or TRBV6-3 and TRBJ2-3, with 9 bases that match TRBD2. The trim removed 7 bases at V and 2 bases at J, leaving 7 bases unmatched. This CDR3 contains 15 residues. The V gene's germline CDR1 is MNHEY and CDR2 SVGEGT. Here the CDR3 reads CASTFGGRDTDTQYF. The covered CDR3 bases are TGTGCCAGCACTTTCGGCGGGAGGGACACAGATACG.

As for this clone: Read coverage stops 3 residues before the CDR3 terminus; the germline J gene supplies the remainder. The V call is TRBV18, the J call TRBJ1-4; 8 bases are shared with TRBD1. The V gene end was trimmed by 5 bases and the J gene end by 1 base; junction bases not matched to a gene: 12. This CDR3 has 18 residues. The germline gives CDR1 KGHSH, CDR2 LQKENI. This CDR3 reads CASSIAAGGVGTNEKLFF. The covered CDR3 bases are TGTGCCAGCTCAATCGCCGCAGGGGGCGTGGGAACTAATGAAAAA.

Turning to this clone: The sequence runs out 3 residues before the end of the CDR3; the remainder is reconstructed from the germline J gene. The chain is built from TRBV30 and TRBJ1-3; perhaps TRBD1 as D (5 bases). The CDR3 totals 14 residues. V was trimmed by 3 bases and J by 8 bases, leaving 17 bases between them. Per germline, CDR1 GTSNPN and CDR2 SVGIG (reference sequence). CDR3 bases read: TGTGCCTGGAGCGTGGGCGTGGGAGGGGACACC. Amino acid sequence: CAWSVGVGGDT. The whole CDR3 sequence reads CAWSVGVGGDTIYF.

As regards this clone: The CDR3 end falls 3 residues outside the read, so it is completed with the germline J gene. V gene TRBV7-2 combines with J gene TRBJ2-7; weak D call: TRBD1 (5 bases). V lost 5 bases to trimming and J lost 4 bases, with 12 bases between them. The CDR3 covers 13 residues. From germline, CDR1 is SGHTA and CDR2 FQGNSA. CDR3 in amino acids: CASSRDRLYEQYF. The DNA read from the CDR3 is TGTGCCAGCAGCCGTGACAGATTATACGAG.

Concerning this clone itself: The read ends 3 residues shy of where the CDR3 ends; the end is completed using the germline J gene. Other DNA sequences within the sample encode an identical CDR3. The rearrangement links TRBV7-2 to TRBJ1-2; no clear D. This CDR3 region has 14 residues. Germline V gene lookup returns CDR1 SGHTA and CDR2 FQGNSA. The CDR3 sequence: CASSFDSRGGGYTF. The sequenced CDR3 bases are TGTGCCAGCAGCTTTGATTCACGAGGTGGTGGT.

With regard to this clone: The read stops 3 residues short of the end of the CDR3; the missing end is completed from the germline J gene. The rearrangement uses TRBV7-2 and TRBJ1-1, with 7 bases aligning to TRBD1. CDR1 SGHTA and CDR2 FQGNSA come from the germline V gene. V gave up 5 bases and J gave up 5 bases; unmatched junction bases: 8. This CDR3 contains 14 residues. Here the CDR3 reads CASSHTGDWTEAFF. The CDR3 DNA, read in part, is TGTGCCAGCAGCCATACAGGGGACTGGACTGAA.

With regard to this clone: The read stops 3 residues short of the end of the CDR3; the missing end is completed from the germline J gene. The chain carries TRBV12-3 or TRBV12-4 and TRBJ2-7; maybe TRBD1 (5 bases). Trimming cost V 0 bases and J 5 bases, with 11 bases left between them. This CDR3 has 14 amino acids. The CDR3 reads CASSLAAGKNEQYF. Incomplete CDR3 DNA: TGTGCCAGCAGTTTAGCGGCAGGGAAAAACGAG.

Concerning this clone itself: The CDR3 end lies 3 residues beyond the end of the read and is filled in from the germline J gene. V usage is TRBV20-1 and J usage is TRBJ1-5, with 8 bases that match TRBD1. V trimming: 5 bases; J trimming: 2 bases; junction bases outside the gene matches: 5. The CDR3 contains 14 residues. The germline V gene has CDR1 DFQATT and CDR2 SNEGSKA (reference sequence). CDR3 bases read: TGCAGTGCTGTACAGGGGGGTGGCAATCAGCCC. This encodes CSAVQGGGNQP. The whole CDR3 reads CSAVQGGGNQPQHF.

CDR3 bases read: TGCAGCGTTGCAGGGAAAACGGGGGACGAG. It encodes CSVAGKTGDE. The whole CDR3 sequence reads CSVAGKTGDEQYF. This sequence joins TRBV29-1 and TRBJ2-7; tentatively, D is TRBD2 (6 bases). The read ends 3 residues shy of where the CDR3 ends; the end is completed using the germline J gene. From germline, CDR1 is SQVTM and CDR2 ANQGSEA. The CDR3 extends over 13 amino acids. Trimming took 4 bases from V and 5 from J, leaving 15 bases between them.

About this clone: From the germline J gene comes the end of the CDR3, since the read stops 3 residues before it. The chain is built from TRBV12-3 or TRBV12-4 and TRBJ2-2; 7 positions agree with TRBD2. The CDR3 runs 14 residues. Losses at the gene ends were 6 bases for V and 1 base for J; bases not matched to a gene: 2. CDR3 DNA (partial): TGTGCCAGCAGGCAGCGGGAGAACACCGGGGAG. Translated, it gives CASRQRENTGE. The whole CDR3 is CASRQRENTGELFF.

About this clone: The missing CDR3 end, 3 residues past where the read stops, is filled in from the germline J gene. This chain joins TRBV2 and TRBJ1-6; 7 nucleotides line up with TRBD1. CDR3 length: 15 amino acids. V dropped 4 bases and J dropped 2; count of bases not matched to a gene: 2. CDR1 SNHLY and CDR2 FYNNEI come from the germline V gene. The CDR3 is CASSGQGTYNSPLHF. CDR3 DNA, as far as it was read: TGTGCCAGCAGTGGACAGGGCACCTATAATTCACCC.

On this clone: From the germline J gene comes the end of the CDR3, since the read stops 3 residues before it. The rearrangement uses TRBV7-3 and TRBJ2-4, with 8 bases identical to TRBD1. Per the germline V gene, CDR1 is SGHTA and CDR2 is FQGTGA. This CDR3 region has 15 residues. The CDR3 DNA, read in part, is TGTGCCAGCAGCCCCCAACAGGGGGATTTGGAAGGT. This gives the protein CASSPQQGDLEG. The entire CDR3 reads CASSPQQGDLEGQYF.

The CDR3 is CASSLVFSLSGANVLTF. The sequenced part of the CDR3 DNA is TGCGCCAGCAGCTTGGTATTTTCCCTCTCTGGGGCCAACGTC. The chain has TRBV5-1 and TRBJ2-6, with no clear D. The DNA ends 3 residues before the CDR3 does, and the rest of the CDR3 is filled in from the germline J gene. The germline CDR1 and CDR2 sequences are SGHRS and YFSETQ. The CDR3 loop spans 17 amino acids. Between the trimmed V and J ends, which lost 0 bases and 0 bases, there was a span of 10 bases.

CDR3 amino acids: CASHNPRQCNEKLFF. The sequenced CDR3 bases are TGTGCCAGCCATAACCCAAGACAGTGTAATGAAAAA. The genes are TRBV6-4 and TRBJ1-4; tentatively, D is TRBD1 (5 bases). The sequence runs out 3 residues before the end of the CDR3; the remainder is reconstructed from the germline J gene. Trimming pared 8 bases from V and 4 bases from J, leaving 17 bases between. The CDR3 contains 15 residues. Germline CDR1 reads MRHNA; CDR2 reads SNTAGT.

As to this clone: The read finishes 3 residues shy of the CDR3 end, and the germline J gene is used to complete it. The rearrangement links TRBV7-2 to TRBJ2-3, with a possible D match to TRBD1 (6 bases). The germline V and J ends were trimmed by 5 bases and 2 bases, with 14 bases remaining between them. CDR3 length: 15 amino acids. CDR1 and CDR2 from the germline V gene are SGHTA and FQGNSA. CDR3 residues: CASSTGQPHTDTQYF. The covered CDR3 bases are TGTGCCAGCAGCACCGGACAGCCCCACACAGATACG.

Details on this clone: From the germline J gene comes the end of the CDR3, since the read stops 3 residues before it. This chain uses TRBV30 with TRBJ2-7; maybe TRBD1 (5 bases). The CDR3 consists of 12 residues. Germline V gene data show CDR1 as GTSNPN and CDR2 as SVGIG (reference sequence). V was trimmed by 0 bases and J by 6 bases, leaving 9 bases between them. The CDR3 bases that were read are TGTGCCTGGAGTGTGTCTCAGGGCGAG. Amino acid sequence: CAWSVSQGE. The CDR3 in full is CAWSVSQGEQYF.

This CDR3 is CASGRNRETQYF. The sequenced part of the CDR3 DNA is TGTGCCAGCGGTAGGAACAGAGAGACC. The chain employs TRBV2 and TRBJ2-5; D gene ambiguous. With the read ending 3 residues before the CDR3 end, the germline J gene is used to fill in that end. V lost 8 bases and J 4 bases, leaving 11 bases between the germline ends. This CDR3 is 12 amino acids long. Germline values: CDR1 SNHLY, CDR2 FYNNEI.

In regard to this clone: Read sequence stops 3 residues before the CDR3 end, and the germline J gene provides the missing end. The rearrangement uses TRBV19 and TRBJ1-4; 7 bases are a match to TRBD1. This CDR3 has 15 amino acids. Germline-derived CDR1 and CDR2 are LNHDA and SQIVND (reference sequence). CDR3 DNA (partial): TGTGCCAGTAGCCCCGACAGGGTTGGGGCCAACGTA. The encoded protein is CASSPDRVGANV. From start to end, the CDR3 is CASSPDRVGANVLFF.

As for this clone: The CDR3 end is not reached by the read, which stops 3 residues before it; the germline J gene fills it in. The chain recombines TRBV12-5 with TRBJ2-7; D uncertain. V was shortened by 5 bases and J by 0 bases, with 14 bases between the two germline ends. Germline V gene sequence: CDR1 LGHNT, CDR2 FRNRAP. The CDR3 is made up of 15 amino acids. Partial CDR3 DNA: TGTGCTAGTGGTGCTAGAGGAGCCAGCTCCTACGAG. Translation: CASGARGASSYE. The CDR3 in full is CASGARGASSYEQYF. The variable domain in full, with the rest retrieved from reference TRBV12-5 and TRBJ2-7, is DARVTQTPRHKVTEMGQEVTMRCQPILGHNTVFWYRQTMMQGLELLAYFRNRAPLDDSGMPKDRFSAEMPDATLATLKIQPSEPRDSAVYFCASGARGASSYEQYFGPGTRLTVT.

Regarding this clone: The read gets to within 3 residues of the CDR3 end, and the germline J gene fills in the rest. The chain combines TRBV19 with TRBJ2-1; D possibly matches TRBD1 or TRBD2 (6 bases each). Germline values: CDR1 LNHDA, CDR2 SQIVND (reference sequence). V lost 3 bases to trimming and J lost 6 bases, with 21 bases between them. The CDR3 covers 17 residues. The CDR3 reads CASSIQGGGGGPNEQFF. The DNA read from the CDR3 is TGTGCCAGTAGTATTCAAGGTGGAGGAGGGGGTCCCAATGAG.

Of note for this clone: Read coverage stops 3 residues before the CDR3 terminus; the germline J gene supplies the remainder. Other DNA sequences in this specimen translate into the identical CDR3. This sequence joins TRBV5-1 and TRBJ2-5; D is perhaps TRBD2 (5 bases). Trimming stripped 2 bases from V and 5 bases from J, with 10 bases between. The CDR3 loop spans 13 amino acids. Germline V CDR1 and CDR2: SGHRS, YFSETQ. The part of the CDR3 DNA that was read is TGCGCCAGCAGCTTCACTAGTAGGGAGACC. It encodes CASSFTSRET. The full CDR3 protein reads CASSFTSRETQYF.

Concerning this clone: The read finishes 3 residues shy of the CDR3 end, and the germline J gene is used to complete it. The rearrangement uses TRBV5-1 and TRBJ1-2; D gene unclear. Trimming left V 0 bases short and J 4 bases short, with 7 bases between. This CDR3 contains 13 residues. The germline gives CDR1 SGHRS, CDR2 YFSETQ. CDR3: CASSLGQIYGYTF. CDR3 bases read: TGCGCCAGCAGCTTGGGACAAATCTATGGC.

With respect to this clone: The missing CDR3 end, 3 residues past where the read stops, is filled in from the germline J gene. The genes are TRBV5-1 and TRBJ2-7; tentative D call: TRBD1 (5 bases). The CDR3 is 15 amino acids. V was clipped by 7 bases and J by 4 bases, with 21 bases between them. Germline CDR1 reads SGHRS; CDR2 reads YFSETQ. The DNA read from the CDR3 is TGCGCCAGCGCCTTGACAGTATCCGTGGAATACGAG. Protein sequence: CASALTVSVEYE. Given in full, the CDR3 is CASALTVSVEYEQYF.

This clone ranks as medium-sized in terms of frequency. The read is 3 residues too short to cover the CDR3 end, so that end is filled in from the germline J gene. The identical CDR3 is also encoded by other nucleotide sequences in the sample. V and J are TRBV7-2 and TRBJ2-7; the D gene is possibly TRBD1 (6 bases). Germline values: CDR1 SGHTA, CDR2 FQGNSA. Trimming took 3 bases from V and 2 from J, leaving 11 bases between them. The CDR3 length is 14 residues. CDR3 amino acids: CASSFQQGPYEQYF. The CDR3 DNA, read in part, is TGTGCCAGCAGCTTTCAACAGGGCCCCTACGAG.

As for this clone: Read sequence stops 3 residues before the CDR3 end, and the germline J gene provides the missing end. V gene TRBV7-9 combines with J gene TRBJ1-2; no reliable D call. V lost 7 bases to trimming and J lost 0 bases, with 9 bases between them. This CDR3 contains 13 residues. CDR1 is SEHNR and CDR2 is FQNEAQ in the germline V gene (reference sequence). Partial CDR3 DNA: TGTGCCAGCACGCCCGGGGCTAACTATGGC. Its translation is CASTPGANYG. The whole CDR3 region reads CASTPGANYGYTF.

To note about this clone: The read comes to an end 3 residues before the CDR3 does, leaving the germline J gene to fill in the end. The rearrangement uses TRBV7-3 and TRBJ1-2; D might be TRBD1 (5 bases). The CDR3 consists of 13 residues. The V gene's germline CDR1 is SGHTA and CDR2 FQGTGA. Partial CDR3 DNA: TGTGCCAGCAGCTTCGGGGGAGAGGGTGAC. Its translation: CASSFGGEGD. From start to end, the CDR3 is CASSFGGEGDYTF.

Points on this clone: The germline gene is not matched at one end of the junction; a read error may be the cause. From the germline J gene comes the end of the CDR3, since the read stops 3 residues before it. Other DNA sequences in this specimen translate into the identical CDR3. The chain couples TRBV5-1 to TRBJ1-3; D possibly corresponds to TRBD1 (6 bases). Germline values: CDR1 SGHRS, CDR2 YFSETQ. The CDR3 spans 13 residues. CDR3 residues: CASSLAGENTIYF. CDR3 DNA (partial): TGCGCCAGCAGCTTAGCAGGGGAAAACACA.